This entry lists 30 T cell receptor beta chains sequenced from one sample in a study of human T cells and chemical hapten exposure. Via MiXCR, TCRdb re-called the RACE reads, giving one row per CDR3 protein. The sample shows more than 35,000 distinct CDR3 sequences, 3.7% of them seen only once. Time point here: healthy volunteer bleed at 6 weeks. Total RNA was extracted from unfractionated whole blood. Sequencing was carried out using whole blood. Receptor source: a human donor in good health. Some clones in this sample may be carry-over from other donors' samples.

This clonotype came up a few times. Germline is not matched at one junction end, which may reflect a read error. The J gene is TRBJ1-1, the V gene TRBV3-1, with no clear D. CDR3 length: 10 residues. Germline V gene data show CDR1 as LGHDT and CDR2 as YNNKEL (reference sequence). Here the CDR3 DNA reads TGTGCCAGCAGCCAAGACTGGGTCGTATTT. This gives the protein CASSQDWVVF.

This clonotype was recorded at least ten times. The rearrangement links TRBV5-4 to TRBJ2-7, with a possible D match to TRBD1 (5 bases). Germline lookup yields CDR1 SGHNT and CDR2 YYREEE (reference sequence). V was clipped by 4 bases and J by 4 bases, with 12 bases between them. The CDR3 length is 13 residues. This chain's CDR3 is CASSQDIRYEQYF. In DNA form, the CDR3 reads TGTGCCAGCAGCCAGGACATTAGATACGAGCAGTACTTC. Variable domain in full (rest from reference TRBV5-4 and TRBJ2-7): ETGVTQSPTHLIKTRGQQVTLRCSSQSGHNTVSWYQQALGQGPQFIFQYYREEENGRGNFPPRFSGLQFPNYSSELNVNALELDDSALYLCASSQDIRYEQYFGPGTRLTVT.

V gene TRBV2 combines with J gene TRBJ1-5, with 9 bases lining up with TRBD1. The CDR3 covers 14 residues. V dropped 7 bases and J dropped 1; count of bases not matched to a gene: 2. Germline V CDR1 and CDR2: SNHLY, FYNNEI. CDR3 coding DNA: TGTGCCAGCATGGACAGGGGAAGCAATCAGCCCCAGCATTTT. Translated, it gives CASMDRGSNQPQHF.

The rearrangement links TRBV2 to TRBJ2-2; 11 nucleotides match TRBD2. The junction had 7 bases not matched to a gene; V was cut back by 10 bases and J by 0 bases. Germline-derived CDR1 and CDR2 are SNHLY and FYNNEI. The CDR3 runs 16 residues. This CDR3 is CAMTSGDKTNTGELFF. CDR3 sequence (DNA): TGTGCCATGACTAGCGGGGACAAGACGAACACCGGGGAGCTGTTTTTT.

At least ten counts were recorded for this clonotype. The chain uses TRBV9 and TRBJ1-4; possible D gene TRBD1, 5 bases. The V gene's germline CDR1 is SGDLS and CDR2 YYNGEE. The CDR3 runs 10 residues. Trimming cost V 7 bases and J 8 bases, with 6 bases left between them. DNA of the CDR3: TGTGCCAGCGGGGGGGAAAAACTGTTTTTT. It specifies CASGGEKLFF.

Many counts were recorded for this clonotype. The chain joins TRBV29-1 to TRBJ1-1; a weak D match, TRBD1 (5 bases). Germline V CDR1 and CDR2: SQVTM, ANQGSEA. Trimming removed 7 bases from V and 1 base from J, with 7 bases in between. The CDR3 sequence is 11 residues long. The CDR3 spells CSGTGNTEAFF. The DNA of the CDR3 is TGCAGCGGTACAGGGAACACTGAAGCTTTCTTT.

This clonotype was detected a few times. The chain employs TRBV15 and TRBJ2-7; 9 positions match TRBD1. The J segment lost 5 bases and the V segment lost 4 bases, leaving 9 bases of the junction unmatched. CDR1 and CDR2 (germline): LNHNV, YYDKDF (reference sequence). CDR3 length: 15 residues. The CDR3 sequence: CATSTGQGSGDEQYF. The CDR3 nucleotides read TGTGCCACCAGCACGGGACAGGGAAGTGGCGACGAGCAGTACTTC. Based on the CDR3 plus reference TRBV15 and TRBJ2-7, the full variable domain is DAMVIQNPRYQVTQFGKPVTLSCSQTLNHNVMYWYQQKSSQAPKLLFHYYDKDFNNEADTPDNFQSRRPNTSFCFLDIRSPGLGDTAMYLCATSTGQGSGDEQYFGPGTRLTVT.

This clonotype was counted at least ten times. V and J are TRBV20-1 and TRBJ2-1; maybe TRBD1 (6 bases). V lost 7 bases, J lost 5 bases, and 15 bases lay in between. The CDR3 extends over 13 amino acids. Germline loops: CDR1 DFQATT, CDR2 SNEGSKA (reference sequence). CDR3 protein: CSEGQPTHNEQFF. The CDR3, as DNA: TGCAGTGAAGGACAGCCTACTCACAATGAGCAGTTCTTC.

This clonotype was counted ten times or more. This chain links TRBV2 with TRBJ2-5; 10 bases match TRBD2. The germline V gene encodes CDR1 SNHLY and CDR2 FYNNEI. CDR3 size: 16 residues. V was pared by 8 bases and J by 2 bases, with 11 bases of the junction left unmatched. For the CDR3, the DNA is TGTGCCAGCCACCCATCTCTAGCGGGAGCGCAAGAGACCCAGTACTTC. It yields the protein CASHPSLAGAQETQYF.

This clonotype has a count of ten or more. This sequence joins TRBV28 and TRBJ1-1; the D is unclear. Germline CDR1 and CDR2: MDHEN and SYDVKM. V lost 2 bases and J 5 bases, leaving 6 bases between the germline ends. The CDR3 is 12 amino acids. The chain's CDR3 is CASSLAQTEAFF. CDR3 coding DNA: TGTGCCAGCAGTTTAGCCCAGACTGAAGCTTTCTTT. The entire variable domain, with the rest obtained from reference TRBV28 and TRBJ1-1, is as follows: DVKVTQSSRYLVKRTGEKVFLECVQDMDHENMFWYRQDPGLGLRLIYFSYDVKMKEKGDIPEGYSVSREKKERFSLILESASTNQTSMYLCASSLAQTEAFFGQGTRLTVV.

This clonotype was observed at least ten times. V gene TRBV28 combines with J gene TRBJ2-7; TRBD1 is a possible D gene (6 bases). Trimming shortened V by 5 bases and J by 2 bases, and 13 bases separated the two germline ends. The CDR3 loop spans 14 amino acids. Germline lookup yields CDR1 MDHEN and CDR2 SYDVKM. CDR3 coding DNA: TGTGCCAGCAGTCCCTGGACAGACGCCTACGAGCAGTACTTC. Translation gives CASSPWTDAYEQYF. Drawing the rest from reference TRBV28 and TRBJ2-7, the complete variable domain is DVKVTQSSRYLVKRTGEKVFLECVQDMDHENMFWYRQDPGLGLRLIYFSYDVKMKEKGDIPEGYSVSREKKERFSLILESASTNQTSMYLCASSPWTDAYEQYFGPGTRLTVT.

This clonotype was seen repeatedly, ten times or more. The chain combines TRBV28 with TRBJ1-2; tentative D call: TRBD1 (6 bases). Trimming shortened V by 4 bases and J by 0 bases, and 9 bases separated the two germline ends. This CDR3 comprises 14 residues. The germline CDR1 and CDR2 sequences are MDHEN and SYDVKM. The CDR3 coding sequence is TGTGCCAGCAGTTGGACAGTCACTAACTATGGCTACACCTTC. This translates into CASSWTVTNYGYTF.

This clonotype was detected many times. The chain carries TRBV28 and TRBJ2-7, with TRBD1 as a possible D gene (5 bases). The germline V gene has CDR1 MDHEN and CDR2 SYDVKM. The CDR3 sequence is 14 residues long. V lost 3 bases to trimming and J lost 5 bases, with 14 bases between them. For the CDR3, the DNA is TGTGCCAGCAGTTTCCTTCGCAGGGCCCACGAGCAGTACTTC. Encoded protein: CASSFLRRAHEQYF.

This clonotype came up many times. This chain joins TRBV29-1 and TRBJ1-5; D possibly corresponds to TRBD1 (5 bases). V was cut by 4 bases and J by 7 bases, with 11 bases left in between. The CDR3 has 12 residues. Germline V CDR1 and CDR2: SQVTM, ANQGSEA. The CDR3 bases are TGCAGCGTTGGGTGGGGCGGGCAGCCCCAGCATTTT. Translated: CSVGWGGQPQHF. Looking up the rest from reference TRBV29-1 and TRBJ1-5 gives the full variable domain: SAVISQKPSRDICQRGTSLTIQCQVDSQVTMMFWYRQQPGQSLTLIATANQGSEATYESGFVIDKFPISRPNLTFSTLTVSNMSPEDSSIYLCSVGWGGQPQHFGDGTRLSIL.

The rearrangement joins TRBV9 to TRBJ2-3; D is ambiguous. Germline V gene data show CDR1 as SGDLS and CDR2 as YYNGEE. CDR3 length equals 13 residues. The ends were cut back, 2 bases at V and 1 base at J, with 5 bases in the middle. CDR3: CASSVGRTDTQYF. Here the CDR3 DNA reads TGTGCCAGCAGCGTCGGCCGCACAGATACGCAGTATTTT. Full variable domain (rest looked up from reference TRBV9 and TRBJ2-3): DSGVTQTPKHLITATGQRVTLRCSPRSGDLSVYWYQQSLDQGLQFLIQYYNGEERAKGNILERFSAQQFPDLHSELNLSSLELGDSALYFCASSVGRTDTQYFGPGTRLTVL.

The table lists this clonotype with many counts. The V call is TRBV20-1, the J call TRBJ2-7; D gene ambiguous. Germline loops: CDR1 DFQATT, CDR2 SNEGSKA (reference sequence). Trimming shortened V by 8 bases and J by 5 bases, and 13 bases separated the two germline ends. The CDR3 has 11 residues. CDR3 in amino acids: CSTQTGNEQYF. The DNA for the CDR3 is TGCAGTACACAGACGGGTAACGAGCAGTACTTC.

This clonotype showed up many times. The genes are TRBV27 and TRBJ2-3, with no clear D. V was pared by 0 bases and J by 6 bases, with 7 bases between. The germline gives CDR1 MNHEY, CDR2 SMNVEV (reference sequence). CDR3 length equals 13 residues. CDR3 amino acids: CASSLSPWDTQYF. In DNA, the CDR3 is TGTGCCAGCAGTTTATCTCCCTGGGATACGCAGTATTTT.

The chain carries TRBV10-3 and TRBJ2-3; maybe TRBD2 (6 bases). V gave up 8 bases and J gave up 3 bases, with 12 bases separating them. Germline values: CDR1 ENHRY, CDR2 SYGVKD. CDR3 size: 13 residues. The CDR3 DNA is TGTGCCATCGGAACGGGAGAGACAGATACGCAGTATTTT. Translation gives CAIGTGETDTQYF.

This clonotype came up many times. This chain connects TRBV12-3 or TRBV12-4 to TRBJ1-1; D uncertain. This CDR3 has 12 amino acids. V lost 2 bases to trimming and J lost 11 bases, with 12 bases between them. CDR3 protein: CASSLSSPRAFF. In DNA, the CDR3 is TGTGCCAGCAGTTTAAGTTCGCCACGCGCTTTCTTT.

This clonotype has ten or more counts. The rearrangement joins TRBV6-5 to TRBJ2-7; TRBD2 matches 8 bases. After removal of 5 bases from V and 5 bases from J, the junction contained 11 bases not matched to a gene. This CDR3 comprises 15 residues. Germline loops: CDR1 MNHEY, CDR2 SVGAGI. The CDR3 DNA is TGTGCCAGCAGTATGGGACTAGGTAGCAGCAACGAGCAGTACTTC. Residues: CASSMGLGSSNEQYF.

The sample holds a few counts of this clonotype. The chain recombines TRBV28 with TRBJ2-3, with D possibly matching TRBD1 (6 bases). Germline CDR1 is MDHEN and CDR2 is SYDVKM. The germline V and J ends were trimmed by 3 bases and 4 bases, with 14 bases remaining between them. This CDR3 is 15 amino acids long. Here the CDR3 DNA reads TGTGCCAGCAGTTTGGGCAGGGGCTGGTCAGATACGCAGTATTTT. This encodes CASSLGRGWSDTQYF.

This clonotype was detected only a few times. The chain employs TRBV18 and TRBJ1-6, with 8 bases aligning to TRBD1. Germline V gene data show CDR1 as KGHSH and CDR2 as LQKENI. This CDR3 has 17 residues. With 4 bases clipped from V and 3 bases from J, the junction kept 8 bases outside the gene matches. For the CDR3, the DNA is TGTGCCAGCTCACAATTGGGACAGGACAGCTATAATTCACCCCTCCACTTT. It yields the protein CASSQLGQDSYNSPLHF. Full variable domain (remainder filled in from reference TRBV18 and TRBJ1-6): NAGVMQNPRHLVRRRGQEARLRCSPMKGHSHVYWYRQLPEEGLKFMVYLQKENIIDESGMPKERFSAEFPKEGPSILRIQQVVRGDSAAYFCASSQLGQDSYNSPLHFGNGTRLTVT.

This clonotype was counted many times. The rearrangement uses TRBV20-1 and TRBJ1-1, with 7 bases aligning to TRBD1. The junction had 7 bases not matched to a gene; V was cut back by 1 base and J by 5 bases. The CDR3 runs 14 residues. Germline V lookup: CDR1 DFQATT, CDR2 SNEGSKA (reference sequence). The CDR3 sequence is CSARGRGLGTEAFF. The CDR3 DNA follows: TGCAGTGCTAGAGGGAGGGGGCTGGGTACTGAAGCTTTCTTT.

This clonotype appeared many times. V is TRBV7-6 and J is TRBJ2-3; a possible D gene is TRBD2 (5 bases). Germline V gene sequence: CDR1 SGHVS, CDR2 FNYEAQ. CDR3 length: 13 amino acids. Between the trimmed V and J ends, which lost 2 bases and 5 bases, there was a span of 8 bases. CDR3 nucleotides: TGTGCCAGCAGCTTATTTGAGGGAGATACGCAGTATTTT. Translated, it gives CASSLFEGDTQYF.

This clonotype came up a few times. J is TRBJ2-7 and V is TRBV28; no clear D gene. Deletions cut 7 bases from V and 2 bases from J, with 9 bases between. This CDR3 is built from 12 residues. Germline CDR1 MDHEN, CDR2 SYDVKM. The CDR3 DNA reads TGTGCCAGCATTCGGTCCCCCTACGAGCAGTACTTC. This translates into CASIRSPYEQYF.

A few counts support this clonotype. J is TRBJ1-2 and V is TRBV6-5; possible D gene TRBD1, 5 bases. The CDR3 totals 13 residues. V lost 7 bases and J lost 7, with 16 bases in between. Germline-derived CDR1 and CDR2 are MNHEY and SVGAGI. The CDR3 reads CASNPRVGSGYTF. CDR3 nucleotides: TGTGCCAGCAACCCCAGGGTAGGCTCTGGCTACACCTTC.

In its sample, this clonotype was seen many times. This chain joins TRBV28 and TRBJ2-7, with D hard to call. V lost 5 bases and J lost 0, with 14 bases in between. The CDR3 covers 15 residues. The germline V gene has CDR1 MDHEN and CDR2 SYDVKM. The CDR3 loop reads CASSNQPRSSYEQYF. The CDR3 DNA is TGTGCCAGCAGTAACCAGCCACGGAGCTCCTACGAGCAGTACTTC.

This clonotype was counted many times. This chain uses TRBV29-1 with TRBJ1-1; D uncertain. This CDR3 is built from 13 residues. Germline V CDR1 and CDR2: SQVTM, ANQGSEA. V lost 7 bases and J lost 1, with 13 bases in between. CDR3 in DNA: TGCAGCGCTGTAGCCGCACCGAACACTGAAGCTTTCTTT. It is translated as CSAVAAPNTEAFF. Using reference TRBV29-1 and TRBJ1-1 for the parts outside the CDR3, the full variable domain is SAVISQKPSRDICQRGTSLTIQCQVDSQVTMMFWYRQQPGQSLTLIATANQGSEATYESGFVIDKFPISRPNLTFSTLTVSNMSPEDSSIYLCSAVAAPNTEAFFGQGTRLTVV.

This clonotype was detected many times. Written as DNA, the CDR3 is TGCAGTGCTAGAGGAGTGCCAGGGTTTAATTCACCCCTCCACTTT. Protein sequence: CSARGVPGFNSPLHF. V gene TRBV20-1 combines with J gene TRBJ1-6; a possible D gene is TRBD1 (5 bases). Germline CDR1 is DFQATT and CDR2 is SNEGSKA (reference sequence). Trimming stripped 1 base from V and 6 bases from J, with 13 bases between. The CDR3 totals 15 residues.

The chain carries TRBV4-1 and TRBJ2-3; D is perhaps TRBD1 (7 bases). Germline V lookup: CDR1 MGHRA, CDR2 YSYEKL. The CDR3 runs to 17 residues. V was pared by 0 bases and J by 0 bases, with 13 bases between. The CDR3 bases are TGCGCCAGCAGCCAAGATAGGGCGGGACAGAGCACAGATACGCAGTATTTT. Protein sequence: CASSQDRAGQSTDTQYF.